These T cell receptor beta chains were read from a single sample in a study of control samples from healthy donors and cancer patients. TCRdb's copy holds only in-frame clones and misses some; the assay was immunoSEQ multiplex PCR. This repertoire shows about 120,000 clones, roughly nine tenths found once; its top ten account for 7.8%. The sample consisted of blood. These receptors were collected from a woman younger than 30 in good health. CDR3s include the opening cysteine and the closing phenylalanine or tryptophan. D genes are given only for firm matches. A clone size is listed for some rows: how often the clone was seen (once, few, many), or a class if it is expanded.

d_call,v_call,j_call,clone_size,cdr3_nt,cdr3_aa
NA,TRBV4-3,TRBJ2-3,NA,TGCGCCAGCAGCCAAGATCCAGGGGAGGGATATACGCAGTATTTT,CASSQDPGEGYTQYF
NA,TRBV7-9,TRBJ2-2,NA,TGTGCCAGCAGCCTTCATGCCGGGGAGCTGTTTTTT,CASSLHAGELFF
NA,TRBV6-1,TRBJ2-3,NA,TGTGCCAGCAATGGGCAGGTCGGAGATACGCAGTATTTT,CASNGQVGDTQYF
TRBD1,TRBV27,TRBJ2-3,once,TGTGCCAGCAGTAGACGGGACAGAACAGATACGCAGTATTTT,CASSRRDRTDTQYF
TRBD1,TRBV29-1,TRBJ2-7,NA,TGCAGCGTAAGAAGGGGGCAGGGGGCCCCCTACGAGCAGTACTTC,CSVRRGQGAPYEQYF
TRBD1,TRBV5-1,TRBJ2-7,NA,TGCGCCAGCAGCCTGCCATCCGGGACAGGGCGGGACGAGCAGTACTTC,CASSLPSGTGRDEQYF
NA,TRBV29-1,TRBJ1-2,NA,TGCAGCGTTGCCCGCCGGTCGACGGATGGCTACACCTTC,CSVARRSTDGYTF
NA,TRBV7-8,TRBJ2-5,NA,TGTGCCAGCAGCTTAGCGGGGACAGAGACCCAGTACTTC,CASSLAGTETQYF
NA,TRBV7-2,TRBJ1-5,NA,TGTGCCAGCAGCATCAGGGTTGGCAATCAGCCCCAGCATTTT,CASSIRVGNQPQHF
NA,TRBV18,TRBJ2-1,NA,TGTGCCAGCTCACAGGGTAGAACTTCCTACAATGAGCAGTTCTTC,CASSQGRTSYNEQFF
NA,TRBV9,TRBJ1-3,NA,TGTGCCAGCAGCGTAGATGGATTTGGAAACACCATATATTTT,CASSVDGFGNTIYF
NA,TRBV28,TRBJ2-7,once,TGTGCCAGCAGTTCCGCTAGCGAATTAACCTACGAGCAGTACTTC,CASSSASELTYEQYF
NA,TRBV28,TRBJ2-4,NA,TGTGCCAGCGTCGGGGTATTGGGTTCTGTTCAGTACTTC,CASVGVLGSVQYF
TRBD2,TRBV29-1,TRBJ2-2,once,TGCAGCGTTAAGGAGGGGAGGGACACCGGGGAGCTGTTTTTT,CSVKEGRDTGELFF
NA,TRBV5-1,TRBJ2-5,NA,TGCGCCAGCAGCTCCACTCAAGAGACCCAGTACTTC,CASSSTQETQYF
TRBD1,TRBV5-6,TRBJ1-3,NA,TGTGCCAGCAGCTTGCTCAGGGGGACCGGACCTGGAAACACCATATATTTT,CASSLLRGTGPGNTIYF
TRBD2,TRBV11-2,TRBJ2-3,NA,TGTGCCAGCAGCTTAGTGGCTAGCGGTCGCACAGATACGCAGTATTTT,CASSLVASGRTDTQYF
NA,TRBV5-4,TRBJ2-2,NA,TGTGCCAGCAGGGGCGAGGGTCCCGGGGAGCTGTTTTTT,CASRGEGPGELFF
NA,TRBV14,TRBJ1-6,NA,TGTGCCAGCAGCCTCAGGGTAAATTCACCCCTCCACTTT,CASSLRVNSPLHF
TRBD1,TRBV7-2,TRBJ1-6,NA,TGTGCCAGCAGCTTAGGGGCCGGGACAGTTGATTCACCCCTCCACTTT,CASSLGAGTVDSPLHF
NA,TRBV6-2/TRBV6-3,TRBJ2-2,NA,TGTGCCAGCAGCAGACCCCCCGGACGGCCATTCACCGGGGAGCTGTTTTTT,CASSRPPGRPFTGELFF
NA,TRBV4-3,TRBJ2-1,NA,TGCGCCAGCAGCCAAGATCGGCTAGCTTACAATGAGCAGTTCTTC,CASSQDRLAYNEQFF
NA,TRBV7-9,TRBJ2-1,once,TGTGCCAGCACCTCCTTGCGTGGTGAGCAGTTCTTC,CASTSLRGEQFF
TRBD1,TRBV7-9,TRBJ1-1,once,TGTGCCAGCAGACGGGACAGGGGAAACACTGAAGCTTTCTTT,CASRRDRGNTEAFF
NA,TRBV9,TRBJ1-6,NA,TGTGCCAGCAGCCCACGCGGAGACGATTATAATTCACCCCTCCACTTT,CASSPRGDDYNSPLHF
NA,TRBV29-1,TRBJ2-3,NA,TGCAGCGTACCAGTCCCGAATACGCAGTATTTT,CSVPVPNTQYF
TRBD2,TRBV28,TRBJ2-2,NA,TGTGCCAGCAATCCTAGCGGGGGAACCGGGGAGCTGTTTTTT,CASNPSGGTGELFF
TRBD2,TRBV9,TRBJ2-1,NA,TGTGCCAGCAGCGGGCCGGGACTAGCGGGAGAGAGGCAGTTCTTC,CASSGPGLAGERQFF
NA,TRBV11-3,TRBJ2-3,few,TGTGCCAGCAGCTTGGGAACCGATACGCAGTATTTT,CASSLGTDTQYF
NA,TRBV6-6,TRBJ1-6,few,TGTGCCAGCAGTCGTTCTTACAGGGACAATAATTCACCCCTCCACTTT,CASSRSYRDNNSPLHF